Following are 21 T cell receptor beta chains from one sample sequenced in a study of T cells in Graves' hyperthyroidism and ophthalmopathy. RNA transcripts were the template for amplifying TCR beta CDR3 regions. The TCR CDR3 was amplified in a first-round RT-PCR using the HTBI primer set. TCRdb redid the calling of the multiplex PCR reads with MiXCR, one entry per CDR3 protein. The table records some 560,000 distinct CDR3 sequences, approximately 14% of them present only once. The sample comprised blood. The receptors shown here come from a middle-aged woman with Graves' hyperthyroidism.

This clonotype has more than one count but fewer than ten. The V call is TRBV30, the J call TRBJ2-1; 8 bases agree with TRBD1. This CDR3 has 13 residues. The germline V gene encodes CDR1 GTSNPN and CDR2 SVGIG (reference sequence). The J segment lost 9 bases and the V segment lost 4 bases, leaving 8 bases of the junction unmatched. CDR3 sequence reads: CAWTGTGSSEQFF. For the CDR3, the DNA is TGTGCCTGGACCGGGACAGGTTCCTCTGAGCAGTTCTTC.

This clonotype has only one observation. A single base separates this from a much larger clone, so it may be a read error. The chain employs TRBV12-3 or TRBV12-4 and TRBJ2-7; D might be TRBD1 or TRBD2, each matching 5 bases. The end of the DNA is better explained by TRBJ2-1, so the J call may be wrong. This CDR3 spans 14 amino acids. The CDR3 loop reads CASSLGDASYEQFF. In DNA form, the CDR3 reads TGTGCCAGCAGTTTGGGGGACGCTTCCTACGAGCAGTTCTTC.

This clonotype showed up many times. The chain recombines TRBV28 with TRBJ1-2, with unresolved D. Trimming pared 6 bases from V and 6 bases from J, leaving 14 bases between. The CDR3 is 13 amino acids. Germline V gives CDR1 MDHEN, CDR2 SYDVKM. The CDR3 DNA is TGTGCCAGCAGATTGACGACTGAAGATGGCTACACCTTC. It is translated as CASRLTTEDGYTF.

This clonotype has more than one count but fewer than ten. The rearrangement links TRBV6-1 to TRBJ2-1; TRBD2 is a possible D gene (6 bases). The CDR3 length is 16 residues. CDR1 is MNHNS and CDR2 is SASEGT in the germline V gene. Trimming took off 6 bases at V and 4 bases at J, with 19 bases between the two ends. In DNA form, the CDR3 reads TGTGCCAGCAGGGTATCCCTCGCGGGGCTATACAATGAGCAGTTCTTC. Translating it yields CASRVSLAGLYNEQFF.

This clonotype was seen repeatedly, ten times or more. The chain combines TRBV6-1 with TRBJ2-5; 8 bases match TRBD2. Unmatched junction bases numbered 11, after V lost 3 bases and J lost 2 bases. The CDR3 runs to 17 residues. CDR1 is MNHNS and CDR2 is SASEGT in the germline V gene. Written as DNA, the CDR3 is TGTGCCAGCAGTGACCTGCGTTTAGCGGGAAATCAAGAGACCCAGTACTTC. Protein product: CASSDLRLAGNQETQYF.

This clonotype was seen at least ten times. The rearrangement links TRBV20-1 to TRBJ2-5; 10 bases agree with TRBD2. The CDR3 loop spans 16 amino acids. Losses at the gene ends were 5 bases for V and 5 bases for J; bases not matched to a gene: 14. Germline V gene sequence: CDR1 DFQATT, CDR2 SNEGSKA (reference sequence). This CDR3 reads CSAPTKGTSVRETQYF. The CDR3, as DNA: TGCAGTGCTCCAACCAAGGGGACTAGCGTTCGGGAGACCCAGTACTTC.

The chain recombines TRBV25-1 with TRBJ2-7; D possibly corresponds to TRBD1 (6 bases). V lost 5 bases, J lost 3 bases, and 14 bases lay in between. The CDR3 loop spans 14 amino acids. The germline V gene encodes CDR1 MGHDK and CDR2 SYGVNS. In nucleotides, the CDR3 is TGTGCCAGCAGTCCATGGGGACACCTCTACGAGCAGTACTTC. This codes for CASSPWGHLYEQYF.

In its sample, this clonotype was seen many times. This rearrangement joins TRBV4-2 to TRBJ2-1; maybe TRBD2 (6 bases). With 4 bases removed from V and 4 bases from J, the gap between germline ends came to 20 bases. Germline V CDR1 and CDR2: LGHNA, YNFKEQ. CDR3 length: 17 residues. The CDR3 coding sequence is TGTGCCAGCAGCCTTATGACCTCGCCTAGCGATTACAATGAGCAGTTCTTC. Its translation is CASSLMTSPSDYNEQFF.

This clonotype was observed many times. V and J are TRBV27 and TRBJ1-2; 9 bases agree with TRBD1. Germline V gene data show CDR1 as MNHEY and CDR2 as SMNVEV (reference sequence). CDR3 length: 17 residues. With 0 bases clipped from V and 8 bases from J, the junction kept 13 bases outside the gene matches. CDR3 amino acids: CASSLSSGGDRVIGYTF. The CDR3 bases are TGTGCCAGCAGTTTATCGTCCGGAGGGGACAGGGTGATCGGCTACACCTTC.

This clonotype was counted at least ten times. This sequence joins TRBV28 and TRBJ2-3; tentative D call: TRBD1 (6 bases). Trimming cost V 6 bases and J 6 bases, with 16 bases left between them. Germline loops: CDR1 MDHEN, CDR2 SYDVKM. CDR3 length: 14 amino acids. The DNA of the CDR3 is TGTGCCAGCAGCCTACATACAGGGCTGGATACGCAGTATTTT. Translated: CASSLHTGLDTQYF.

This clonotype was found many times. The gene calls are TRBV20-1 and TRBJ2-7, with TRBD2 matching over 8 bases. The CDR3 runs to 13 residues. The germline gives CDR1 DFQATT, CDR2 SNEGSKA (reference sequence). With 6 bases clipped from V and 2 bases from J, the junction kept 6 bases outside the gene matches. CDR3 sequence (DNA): TGCAGTGCACAAACTAGCGGAGCCTACGAGCAGTACTTC. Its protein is CSAQTSGAYEQYF.

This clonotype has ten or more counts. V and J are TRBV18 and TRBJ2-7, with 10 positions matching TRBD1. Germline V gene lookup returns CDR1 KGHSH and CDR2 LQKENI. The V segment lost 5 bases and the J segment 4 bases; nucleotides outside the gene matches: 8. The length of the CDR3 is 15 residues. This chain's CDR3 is CASSTRTGGMYEQYF. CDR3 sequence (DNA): TGTGCCAGCTCAACAAGGACAGGGGGGATGTACGAGCAGTACTTC.

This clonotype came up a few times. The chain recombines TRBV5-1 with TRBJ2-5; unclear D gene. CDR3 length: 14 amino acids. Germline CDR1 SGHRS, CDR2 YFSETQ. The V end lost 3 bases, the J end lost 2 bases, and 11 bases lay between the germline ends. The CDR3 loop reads CASSSGRKQETQYF. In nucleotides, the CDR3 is TGCGCCAGCAGCTCAGGACGGAAACAAGAGACCCAGTACTTC.

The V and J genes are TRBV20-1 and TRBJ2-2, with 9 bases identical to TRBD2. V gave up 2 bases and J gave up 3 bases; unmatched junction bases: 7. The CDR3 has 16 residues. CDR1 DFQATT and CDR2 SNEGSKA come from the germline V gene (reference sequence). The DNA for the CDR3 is TGCAGTGCTAGAATGGCGGGAGGGCCGGACACCGGGGAGCTGTTTTTT. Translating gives CSARMAGGPDTGELFF.

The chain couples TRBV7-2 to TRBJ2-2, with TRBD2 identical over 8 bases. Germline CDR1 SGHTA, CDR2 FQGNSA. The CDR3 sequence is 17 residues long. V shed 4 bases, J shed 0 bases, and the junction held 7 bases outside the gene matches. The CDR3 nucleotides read TGTGCCAGCAGCTCGACTGGACTAGCAGCGAACACCGGGGAGCTGTTTTTT. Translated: CASSSTGLAANTGELFF.

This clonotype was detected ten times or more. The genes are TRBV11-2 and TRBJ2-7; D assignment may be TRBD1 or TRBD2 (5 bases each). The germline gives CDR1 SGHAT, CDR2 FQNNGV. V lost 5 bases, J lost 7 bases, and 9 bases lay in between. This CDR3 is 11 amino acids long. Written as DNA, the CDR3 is TGTGCCAGCAGCCCCGAGGGGGAGCAGTACTTC. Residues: CASSPEGEQYF.

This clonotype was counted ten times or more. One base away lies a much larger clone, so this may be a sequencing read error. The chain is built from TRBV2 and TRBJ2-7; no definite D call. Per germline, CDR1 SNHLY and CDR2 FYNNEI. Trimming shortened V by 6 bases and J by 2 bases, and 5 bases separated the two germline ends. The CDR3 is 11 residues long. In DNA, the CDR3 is TGTGCCAGCAGCCCCCCCTACGAGCAGTACTTC. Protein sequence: CASSPPYEQYF.

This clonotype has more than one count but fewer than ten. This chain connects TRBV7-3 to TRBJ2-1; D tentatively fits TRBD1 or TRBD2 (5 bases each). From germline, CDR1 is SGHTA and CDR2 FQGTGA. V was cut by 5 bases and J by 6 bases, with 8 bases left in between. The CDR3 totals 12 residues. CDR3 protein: CASSRGTNEQFF. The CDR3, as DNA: TGTGCCAGCAGCCGAGGGACCAATGAGCAGTTCTTC.

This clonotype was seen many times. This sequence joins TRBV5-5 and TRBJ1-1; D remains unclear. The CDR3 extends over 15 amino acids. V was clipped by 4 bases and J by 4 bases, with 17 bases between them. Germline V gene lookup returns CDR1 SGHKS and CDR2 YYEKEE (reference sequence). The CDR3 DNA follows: TGTGCCAGCAGCCACAACAACCCGTTTGGCACTGAAGCTTTCTTT. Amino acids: CASSHNNPFGTEAFF.

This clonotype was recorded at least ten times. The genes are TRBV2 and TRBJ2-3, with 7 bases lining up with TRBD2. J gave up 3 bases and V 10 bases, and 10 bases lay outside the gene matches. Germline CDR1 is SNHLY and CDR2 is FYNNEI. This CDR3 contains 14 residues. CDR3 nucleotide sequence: TGTGCCAAGCAAGGGGCAGCGGGAACAGATACGCAGTATTTT. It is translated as CAKQGAAGTDTQYF.

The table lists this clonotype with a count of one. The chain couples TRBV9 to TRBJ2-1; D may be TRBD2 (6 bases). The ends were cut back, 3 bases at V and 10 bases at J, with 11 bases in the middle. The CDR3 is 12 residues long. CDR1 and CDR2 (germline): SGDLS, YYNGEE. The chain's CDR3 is CASSAGVGEQFF. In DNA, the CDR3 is TGTGCCAGCAGCGCGGGAGTTGGGGAGCAGTTCTTC.